The T cell receptor (beta chain) under discussion was sequenced for a study of cytomegalovirus exposure and HLA in healthy donors (dated by TCRdb to the late 2010s). Some background on the complete study: According to a later analysis, the 120 or so validation repertoires were produced on the same platform as the 600 to 850 repertoires of the first cohort. The aim of the study was to test whether cataloging public T cell receptors could identify signatures of past pathogen exposure. Besides the first cohort of about 730 subjects, a separate validation cohort made up of 120 different subjects was used. To predict cytomegalovirus infection status, the study brought together high-throughput TCR immunosequencing, statistical association of individual TCRs with disease status, and machine learning. Overall study results and their limits: Three of the identified cytomegalovirus-associated TCR beta chains were confirmed in vitro to be specific for cytomegalovirus antigens. In both the original and validation cohorts, the classifier was reported to diagnose cytomegalovirus status with high specificity and sensitivity. In a later analysis, TCRs clustered in the first cohort were found to also tend to co-occur in the 100 to 150 validation repertoires, with 90% to 95% of cluster scores above 0. The authors suggested that the approach could potentially be extended to other disease states and immunological phenotypes. All 120 or so repertoires were used to score co-occurrence in the validation cohort in a later analysis, because that analysis had no HLA typing for the cohort. Most TCR sequences were seen in very few donors, while some public TCRs were found in many individuals. The study gave a list of over 150 TCR beta chains associated with cytomegalovirus.

As to this clone: The specificity of this receptor is unknown. No base quality information exists; no much larger clone differs at one position.

Libraries came from the immunoSEQ multiplex PCR assay. As for the original processing: A statistical classification framework was built to diagnose cytomegalovirus status from the catalog of TCR beta chain sequences. TCRdb obtained this table from immuneACCESS and retained in-frame rearrangements with V and J assigned. These tables miss some clones; where compared with another copy, unresolved V genes account for less than half of the shortfall, and the remainder is unexplained. Clonal size and the V and J genes are those of that table, whereas D and trimming came from the DNA. For this sample there are roughly 150,000 clones; less than 90% appear just once. The ten most abundant clones make up 3.3% of the sample. The germline V end is reduced by 3 bases and the J end by 3 bases; junction bases left unmatched: 8. From the cysteine through the phenylalanine, the CDR3 covers 15 amino acids. Only the CDR3 DNA stays, 45 bases, in frame from base 1. Sequences KGHSH (CDR1) and LQKENI (CDR2) are obtained from the germline V gene.

Donors formed part of the validation cohort, which comprised 120 subjects and was distinct from the first cohort of over 500 subjects. The rearranged chain carries TRBV18 and TRBJ2-7; 7 central nucleotides agree with TRBD2. What was sequenced was PBMCs. The receptor was derived from a woman under 30 in good health and CMV-seropositive. The encoded CDR3 is CASSPASGHYYEQYF. The nucleotide sequence is given as TGTGCCAGCTCACCGGCTAGCGGCCATTACTACGAGCAGTACTTC. Beyond the CDR3, the reference TRBV18 and TRBJ2-7 genes provide the residues; the full variable domain reads: NAGVMQNPRHLVRRRGQEARLRCSPMKGHSHVYWYRQLPEEGLKFMVYLQKENIIDESGMPKERFSAEFPKEGPSILRIQQVVRGDSAAYFCASSPASGHYYEQYFGPGTRLTVT.